A single sample is the source of the 18 T cell receptor beta chains below, sequenced in a study of blood T cell repertoires in COVID-19. Sequenced by immunoSEQ multiplex PCR; TCRdb stores in-frame clones only, minus some. The sample lists around 130,000 clones, over 75% occurring once. Source material: peripheral blood. All receptors derive from a woman in her seventies with acute or convalescent COVID-19.

The chain recombines TRBV5-1 with TRBJ2-3; no firm D call. Germline lookup yields CDR1 SGHRS and CDR2 YFSETQ. Trimming took off 6 bases at V and 1 base at J, with 18 bases between the two ends. The CDR3 spans 16 residues. CDR3: CASKKGVDWGTDTQYF. Here the CDR3 DNA reads TGCGCCAGCAAGAAAGGAGTCGACTGGGGCACAGATACGCAGTATTTT.

This clone was detected only a few times. The chain joins TRBV6-2 or TRBV6-3 to TRBJ2-5, with D perhaps TRBD1 (5 bases). Trimming shortened V by 0 bases and J by 5 bases, and 16 bases separated the two germline ends. Germline loops: CDR1 MNHEY, CDR2 SVGEGT. The CDR3 is made up of 16 amino acids. Here the CDR3 reads CASSYSMGRESETQYF. The DNA of the CDR3 is TGTGCCAGCAGTTACTCGATGGGCAGGGAATCGGAGACCCAGTACTTC.

The chain combines TRBV7-2 with TRBJ1-4; D not resolved. The CDR3 runs to 13 residues. Trimming removed 2 bases from V and 6 bases from J, with 7 bases in between. Germline lookup yields CDR1 SGHTA and CDR2 FQGNSA. The CDR3 protein is CASSLNMYEKLFF. The CDR3 DNA reads as TGTGCCAGCAGCTTAAACATGTATGAAAAACTGTTTTTT. The full variable domain, completed using reference TRBV7-2 and TRBJ1-4, is GAGVSQSPSNKVTEKGKDVELRCDPISGHTALYWYRQSLGQGLEFLIYFQGNSAPDKSGLPSDRFSAERTGGSVSTLTIQRTQQEDSAVYLCASSLNMYEKLFFGSGTQLSVL.

V gene TRBV30 combines with J gene TRBJ1-2; 7 bases fit TRBD1. The ends lost 2 bases at V and 3 bases at J; junction bases unmatched: 6. Germline V gives CDR1 GTSNPN, CDR2 SVGIG (reference sequence). The CDR3 loop spans 14 amino acids. The CDR3 protein is CAWSREGAHYGYTF. The CDR3 DNA sequence: TGTGCCTGGAGTCGTGAGGGGGCTCACTATGGCTACACCTTC. The full variable domain, rest sourced from reference TRBV30 and TRBJ1-2, is SQTIHQWPATLVQPVGSPLSLECTVEGTSNPNLYWYRQAAGRGLQLLFYSVGIGQISSEVPQNLSASRPQDRQFILSSKKLLLSDSGFYLCAWSREGAHYGYTFGSGTRLTVV.

The chain employs TRBV11-3 and TRBJ2-3; 8 bases align to TRBD2. Trimming at V came to 2 bases and at J to 4 bases, leaving 14 bases not matched to a gene. This CDR3 is 18 amino acids long. Per the germline V gene, CDR1 is SGHNT and CDR2 is YENEEA. The CDR3 loop reads CASSLRRGGRIQADTQYF. As DNA, the CDR3 is TGTGCCAGCAGCTTAAGACGGGGGGGCCGTATTCAGGCAGATACGCAGTATTTT.

CDR3: CASSPWSRVNTEAFF. CDR3 nucleotide sequence: TGTGCCAGCAGCCCGTGGAGCCGGGTGAACACTGAAGCTTTCTTT. This chain joins TRBV7-9 and TRBJ1-1, with no clear D. Trimming took 5 bases from V and 0 from J, leaving 13 bases between them. The CDR3 length is 15 residues. The germline V gene has CDR1 SEHNR and CDR2 FQNEAQ (reference sequence).

The V gene is TRBV4-3, the J gene TRBJ2-2; the D gene is possibly TRBD2 (5 bases). The ends were cut back, 1 base at V and 4 bases at J, with 7 bases in the middle. Germline CDR1 LGHNA, CDR2 YSLEER. The CDR3 extends over 14 amino acids. CDR3 protein: CASSQALATGELFF. The CDR3 region has the DNA TGCGCCAGCAGCCAAGCGCTAGCCACCGGGGAGCTGTTTTTT.

The chain is built from TRBV5-8 and TRBJ2-3; TRBD2 matches 12 bases. Looked up from germline, CDR1 is SGHTS and CDR2 is YDEGEE. The CDR3 covers 15 residues. The trim removed 4 bases at V and 5 bases at J, leaving 5 bases unmatched. In nucleotides, the CDR3 is TGTGCCAGCAGCCCGCCGGGACTAGCGGGAGATACGCAGTATTTT. Translation gives CASSPPGLAGDTQYF.

The genes are TRBV7-8 and TRBJ1-3; D not certain. CDR1 and CDR2 (germline): SGHVS, FQNEAQ. The CDR3 totals 14 residues. V gave up 4 bases and J gave up 3 bases, with 10 bases separating them. The DNA of the CDR3 is TGTGCCAGCAGCTCCCAAGCGGATGGAAACACCATATATTTT. Residues: CASSSQADGNTIYF.

This clone occurred a few times. This chain joins TRBV5-1 and TRBJ2-1, with D perhaps matching TRBD2 (5 bases). The CDR3 totals 15 residues. The ends were cut back, 4 bases at V and 0 bases at J, with 11 bases in the middle. Germline-derived CDR1 and CDR2 are SGHRS and YFSETQ. CDR3 protein: CASSTGGGSYNEQFF. DNA of the CDR3: TGCGCCAGCAGCACCGGAGGCGGCTCCTACAATGAGCAGTTCTTC.

This clone showed up just once. The genes are TRBV2 and TRBJ2-2, with 7 bases fitting TRBD2. With 6 bases clipped from V and 0 bases from J, the junction kept 4 bases outside the gene matches. This CDR3 region has 15 residues. Germline V gene lookup returns CDR1 SNHLY and CDR2 FYNNEI. CDR3 amino acids: CASRGGITNTGELFF. As DNA, the CDR3 is TGTGCCAGCAGGGGGGGGATAACGAACACCGGGGAGCTGTTTTTT.

This clone was seen a few times. V is TRBV6-1 and J is TRBJ1-6; 7 bases map to TRBD1. With V trimmed by 2 bases and J by 7 bases, 5 bases remained unmatched. The CDR3 covers 15 residues. Germline-derived CDR1 and CDR2 are MNHNS and SASEGT. The CDR3 loop reads CASSEHRGGNSPLHF. The CDR3, as DNA: TGTGCCAGCAGTGAACACAGGGGCGGGAATTCACCCCTCCACTTT.

The V and J genes are TRBV5-1 and TRBJ1-1; D remains ambiguous. CDR1 and CDR2 (germline): SGHRS, YFSETQ. The CDR3 is made up of 14 amino acids. V was cut by 6 bases and J by 0 bases, with 12 bases left in between. The CDR3 loop reads CASKAAGLNTEAFF. CDR3 coding DNA: TGCGCCAGCAAGGCCGCGGGATTGAACACTGAAGCTTTCTTT.

This clone was found once. J is TRBJ1-1 and V is TRBV6-6; 8 bases match TRBD1. V lost 7 bases and J lost 3; bases outside the gene matches: 4. Looked up from germline, CDR1 is MNHNY and CDR2 is SVGAGI (reference sequence). CDR3 length equals 13 residues. The CDR3 sequence is CASNSQGDTEAFF. In nucleotides, the CDR3 is TGTGCCAGCAACTCACAGGGGGACACTGAAGCTTTCTTT.

This chain uses TRBV4-3 with TRBJ1-2; TRBD1 aligns across 8 bases. The CDR3 is 15 residues long. V shed 2 bases and J 8 bases; nucleotides not matched to a gene: 10. Germline V lookup: CDR1 LGHNA, CDR2 YSLEER. The CDR3 loop is CASSQSRTGMNGYTF. In nucleotides, the CDR3 is TGCGCCAGCAGCCAATCTCGGACAGGGATGAACGGCTACACCTTC.

The chain has TRBV3-1 (or the pseudogene TRBV3-2) and TRBJ1-1; D is ambiguous. The V and J ends lost 4 bases and 4 bases respectively, with 13 bases between them. Germline CDR1 is LGHDT and CDR2 is YNNKEL (reference sequence). The CDR3 is 14 amino acids. This chain's CDR3 is CASSPFGAVTEAFF. CDR3 sequence (DNA): TGTGCCAGCAGCCCTTTCGGCGCGGTCACTGAAGCTTTCTTT.

V usage is TRBV27 and J usage is TRBJ2-1; the match to TRBD1 covers 9 bases. After removal of 1 base from V and 6 bases from J, the junction contained 7 bases not matched to a gene. Looked up from germline, CDR1 is MNHEY and CDR2 is SMNVEV (reference sequence). The CDR3 consists of 16 residues. The CDR3 reads CASSLLRGTGTNEQFF. In DNA, the CDR3 is TGTGCCAGCAGTTTATTGAGAGGGACAGGGACCAATGAGCAGTTCTTC.

J is TRBJ2-3 and V is TRBV7-9, with D perhaps matching TRBD2 (6 bases). Trimming took off 5 bases at V and 1 base at J, with 25 bases between the two ends. The CDR3 totals 19 residues. Germline V gene sequence: CDR1 SEHNR, CDR2 FQNEAQ (reference sequence). The CDR3 protein is CASSVRWGNRGNRTDTQYF. CDR3 nucleotide sequence: TGTGCCAGCAGCGTCAGGTGGGGTAACCGGGGGAATCGCACAGATACGCAGTATTTT.